This T cell receptor beta chain is drawn from a study of cytomegalovirus exposure and HLA in healthy donors. Study context: Within the Caucasian-associated ancestry cluster were about 81% of the approximately 400 genotyped donors. Notes on the study in general: Most observed TCR sequences were rare, whereas some public TCRs were detected in many donors. It was likely that a cluster of highly shared sequence variants was a sequencing artifact.

With respect to this clone: The antigen is undetermined.

PCR amplification relied on 60 Vbeta primers (plus 13 Jbeta primers). Repertoires were generated with immunoSEQ multiplex PCR, while TCRdb's copy carries only in-frame clones and drops some. The sample yields over 120,000 clones, around 80% seen once. Germline trimming cut 7 bases from V and 4 bases from J; bases unmatched to any gene: 11. Germline-derived CDR1 and CDR2 are MDHEN and SYDVKM. The CDR3 totals 16 residues. This receptor was identified in a man aged 45 to 65 in good health and CMV-seronegative. The material sequenced was PBMCs. The gene calls are TRBV28 and TRBJ2-5; 11 bases are a match to TRBD2. This chain's CDR3 is CASTLGLAGGSETQYF. The CDR3 region has the DNA TGTGCCAGCACCTTAGGGCTAGCGGGGGGCTCAGAGACCCAGTACTTC.